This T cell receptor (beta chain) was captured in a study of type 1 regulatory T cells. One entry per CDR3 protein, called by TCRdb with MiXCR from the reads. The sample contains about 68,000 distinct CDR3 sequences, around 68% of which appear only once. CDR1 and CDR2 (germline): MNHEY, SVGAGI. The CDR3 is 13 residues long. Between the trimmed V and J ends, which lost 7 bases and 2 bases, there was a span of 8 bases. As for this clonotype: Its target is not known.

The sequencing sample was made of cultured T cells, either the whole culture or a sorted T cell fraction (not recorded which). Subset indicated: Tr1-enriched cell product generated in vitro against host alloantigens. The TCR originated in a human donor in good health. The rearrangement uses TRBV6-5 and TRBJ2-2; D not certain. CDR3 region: CASTLINTGELFF. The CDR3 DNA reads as TGTGCCAGCACCCTGATAAACACCGGGGAGCTGTTTTTT.